The clone carrying this T cell receptor (beta chain) was recorded at least ten times. RNA transcripts served as the template for amplifying TCR beta CDR3 regions. The HTBI primer set was used in a first-round RT-PCR of the TCR CDR3. TCRdb reprocessed the multiplex PCR reads via MiXCR and lists one record per CDR3 protein. The sample shows just over 550,000 distinct CDR3 sequences, 35% to 55% of them seen only once. This entry belongs to a study of T cells in Graves' hyperthyroidism and ophthalmopathy. CDR3 length: 13 amino acids. Trimming removed 6 bases at V and 5 bases at J, with 16 bases between. Germline values: CDR1 DFQATT, CDR2 SNEGSKA (reference sequence).

The V and J genes are TRBV20-1 and TRBJ2-5; D is undetermined. The clonotype was recovered from a woman between 18 and 29 years old with Graves' hyperthyroidism. The sequenced sample was peripheral blood or thyroid tissue (not recorded which). The CDR3 loop is CSAPPVDDETQYF. The DNA of the CDR3 is TGCAGTGCCCCCCCGGTAGACGACGAGACCCAGTACTTC.